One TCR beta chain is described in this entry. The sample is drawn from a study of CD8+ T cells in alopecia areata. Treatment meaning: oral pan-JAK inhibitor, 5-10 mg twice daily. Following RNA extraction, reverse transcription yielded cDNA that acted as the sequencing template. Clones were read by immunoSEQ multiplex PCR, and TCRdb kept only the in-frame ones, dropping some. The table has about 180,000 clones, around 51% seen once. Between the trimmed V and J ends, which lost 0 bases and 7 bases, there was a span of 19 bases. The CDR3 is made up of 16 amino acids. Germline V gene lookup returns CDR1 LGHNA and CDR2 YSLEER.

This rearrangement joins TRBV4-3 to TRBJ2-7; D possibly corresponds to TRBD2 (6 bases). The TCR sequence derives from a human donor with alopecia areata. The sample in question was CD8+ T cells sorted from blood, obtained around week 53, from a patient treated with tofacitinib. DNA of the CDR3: TGCGCCAGCAGCCAAGATCGGACTATGGGTGTGTCGGAGCAGTACTTC. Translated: CASSQDRTMGVSEQYF.